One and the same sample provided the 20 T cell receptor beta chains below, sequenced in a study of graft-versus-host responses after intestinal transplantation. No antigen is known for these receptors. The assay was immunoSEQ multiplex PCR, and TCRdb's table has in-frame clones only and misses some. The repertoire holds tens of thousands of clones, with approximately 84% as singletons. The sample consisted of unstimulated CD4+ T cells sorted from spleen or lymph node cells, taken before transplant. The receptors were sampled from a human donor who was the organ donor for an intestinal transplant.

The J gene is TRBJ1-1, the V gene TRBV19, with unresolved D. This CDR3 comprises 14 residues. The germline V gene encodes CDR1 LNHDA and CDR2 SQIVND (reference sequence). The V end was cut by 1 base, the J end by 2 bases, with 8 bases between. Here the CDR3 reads CASSIVTENTEAFF. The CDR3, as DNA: TGTGCCAGTAGTATAGTCACAGAAAACACTGAAGCTTTCTTT.

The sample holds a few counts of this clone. DNA for the CDR3: TGTGTCAGAAGCCCCTACCTGCCGGGACAGGGGGCCGCTAACTATGGCTACACCTTC. Its translation: CVRSPYLPGQGAANYGYTF. V usage is TRBV7-5 and J usage is TRBJ1-2; TRBD1 was called by the table and not checked on the DNA. TRBV7-5 is reported as a pseudogene. The CDR3 is made up of 19 amino acids.

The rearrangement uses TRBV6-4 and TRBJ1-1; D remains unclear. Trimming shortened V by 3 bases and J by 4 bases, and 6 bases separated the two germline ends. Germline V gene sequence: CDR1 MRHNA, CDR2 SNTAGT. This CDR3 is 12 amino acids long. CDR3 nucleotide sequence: TGTGCCAGCAGTGAAGGTGTCACTGAAGCTTTCTTT. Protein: CASSEGVTEAFF.

The CDR3 sequence is CASSLLAGGHYNEQFF. CDR3 nucleotides: TGTGCCAGCAGTTTGCTAGCGGGGGGCCACTACAATGAGCAGTTCTTC. The V and J genes are TRBV27 and TRBJ2-1; 11 positions agree with TRBD2. Germline CDR1 reads MNHEY; CDR2 reads SMNVEV (reference sequence). This CDR3 has 16 amino acids. J gave up 3 bases and V 3 bases, and 4 bases lay outside the gene matches.

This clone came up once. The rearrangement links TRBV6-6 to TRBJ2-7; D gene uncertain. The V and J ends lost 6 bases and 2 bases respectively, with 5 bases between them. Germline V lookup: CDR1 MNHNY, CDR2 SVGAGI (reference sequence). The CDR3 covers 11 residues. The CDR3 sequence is CASRSAYEQYF. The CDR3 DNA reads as TGTGCCAGCAGATCCGCCTACGAGCAGTACTTC.

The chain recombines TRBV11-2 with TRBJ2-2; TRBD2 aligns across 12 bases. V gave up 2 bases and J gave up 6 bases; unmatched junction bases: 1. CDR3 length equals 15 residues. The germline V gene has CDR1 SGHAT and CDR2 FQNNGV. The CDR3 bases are TGTGCCAGCAGCTTACTAGCGGGAGGGCCCGGGGAGCTGTTTTTT. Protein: CASSLLAGGPGELFF.

Here the CDR3 DNA reads TGTGCCAGCAGTCAGGGGCATAGGTTGTACGAGCAGTACTTC. It encodes CASSQGHRLYEQYF. The rearrangement uses TRBV7-9 and TRBJ2-7; D is perhaps TRBD1 (6 bases). V dropped 6 bases and J dropped 4 bases, with 16 bases sitting between them. In germline, CDR1 is SEHNR, CDR2 FQNEAQ (reference sequence). This CDR3 spans 14 amino acids.

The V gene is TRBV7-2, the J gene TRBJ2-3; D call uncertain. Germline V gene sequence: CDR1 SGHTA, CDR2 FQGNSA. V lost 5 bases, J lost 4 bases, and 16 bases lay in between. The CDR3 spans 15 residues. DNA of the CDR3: TGTGCCAGCAGCCCCCGGACCGGTCGGTCAGATACGCAGTATTTT. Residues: CASSPRTGRSDTQYF.

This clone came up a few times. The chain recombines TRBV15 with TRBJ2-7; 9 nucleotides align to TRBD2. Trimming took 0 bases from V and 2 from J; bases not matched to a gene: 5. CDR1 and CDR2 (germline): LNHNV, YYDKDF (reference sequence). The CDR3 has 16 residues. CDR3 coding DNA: TGTGCCACCAGCAGAGATCTGGCTAGCGGGGCCTACGAGCAGTACTTC. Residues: CATSRDLASGAYEQYF.

The CDR3 region is CASSFLRGDYTF. CDR3 DNA sequence: TGTGCCAGCAGCTTTCTTCGCGGGGACTACACCTTC. The chain is built from TRBV5-4 and TRBJ1-2; D uncertain. The V gene's germline CDR1 is SGHNT and CDR2 YYREEE (reference sequence). Trimming left V 2 bases short and J 10 bases short, with 12 bases between. The CDR3 is made up of 12 amino acids.

CDR3 nucleotides: TGTGCCAGCAGGGCCGGGACTAGCGGGACCCCCTCCCCTTCGGCGCAGTACTTC. Translated: CASRAGTSGTPSPSAQYF. V usage is TRBV7-8 and J usage is TRBJ2-7; 13 nucleotides agree with TRBD2. Unmatched junction bases numbered 20, after V lost 6 bases and J lost 9 bases. Germline CDR1 reads SGHVS; CDR2 reads FQNEAQ. The CDR3 has 18 residues.

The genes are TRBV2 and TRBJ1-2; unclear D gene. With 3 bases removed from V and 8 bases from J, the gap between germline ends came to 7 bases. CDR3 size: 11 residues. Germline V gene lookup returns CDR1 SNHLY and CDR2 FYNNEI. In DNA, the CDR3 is TGTGCCAGCAGTGAGGAGGCCGGCTACACCTTC. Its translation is CASSEEAGYTF.

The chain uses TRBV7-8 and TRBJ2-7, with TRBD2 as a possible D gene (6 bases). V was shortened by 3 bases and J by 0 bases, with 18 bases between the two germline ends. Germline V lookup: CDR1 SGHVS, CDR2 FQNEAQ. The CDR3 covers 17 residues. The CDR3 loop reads CASSFSPMGGSSYEQYF. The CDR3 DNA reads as TGTGCCAGCAGCTTCTCCCCAATGGGAGGCAGCTCCTACGAGCAGTACTTC.

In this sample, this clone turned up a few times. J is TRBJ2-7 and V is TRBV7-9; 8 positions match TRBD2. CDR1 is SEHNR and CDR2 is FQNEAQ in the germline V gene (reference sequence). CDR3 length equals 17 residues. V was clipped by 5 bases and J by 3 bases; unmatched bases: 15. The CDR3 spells CASSPKRVSGSLYEQYF. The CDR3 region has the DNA TGTGCCAGCAGCCCGAAGCGAGTGAGCGGGAGCCTCTACGAGCAGTACTTC.

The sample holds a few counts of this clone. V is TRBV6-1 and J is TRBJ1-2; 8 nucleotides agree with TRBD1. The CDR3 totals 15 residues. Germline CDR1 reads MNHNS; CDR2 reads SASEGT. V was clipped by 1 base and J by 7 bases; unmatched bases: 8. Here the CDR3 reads CASSEGQGSPSGYTF. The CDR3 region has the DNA TGTGCCAGCAGTGAAGGACAGGGGTCCCCGTCTGGCTACACCTTC.

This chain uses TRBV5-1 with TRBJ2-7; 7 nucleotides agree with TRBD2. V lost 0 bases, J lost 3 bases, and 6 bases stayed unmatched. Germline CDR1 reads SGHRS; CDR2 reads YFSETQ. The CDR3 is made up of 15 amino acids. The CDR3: CASSLVRAGNYEQYF. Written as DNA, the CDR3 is TGCGCCAGCAGCTTGGTTCGAGCGGGGAACTACGAGCAGTACTTC.

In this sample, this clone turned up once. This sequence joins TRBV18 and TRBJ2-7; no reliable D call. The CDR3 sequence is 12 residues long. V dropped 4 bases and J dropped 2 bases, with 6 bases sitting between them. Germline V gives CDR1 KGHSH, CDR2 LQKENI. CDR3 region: CASSLGTYEQYF. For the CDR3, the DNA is TGTGCCAGCTCACTAGGGACCTACGAGCAGTACTTC. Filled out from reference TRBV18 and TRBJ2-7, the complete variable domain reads NAGVMQNPRHLVRRRGQEARLRCSPMKGHSHVYWYRQLPEEGLKFMVYLQKENIIDESGMPKERFSAEFPKEGPSILRIQQVVRGDSAAYFCASSLGTYEQYFGPGTRLTVT.

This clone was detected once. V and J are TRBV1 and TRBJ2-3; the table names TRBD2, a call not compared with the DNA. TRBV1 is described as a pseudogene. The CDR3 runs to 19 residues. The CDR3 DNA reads TGCACCAGCAGCCAAGATATTAGGGAGCGTGCCGCTAGCACAGATACGCAGTATTTT. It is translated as CTSSQDIRERAASTDTQYF.

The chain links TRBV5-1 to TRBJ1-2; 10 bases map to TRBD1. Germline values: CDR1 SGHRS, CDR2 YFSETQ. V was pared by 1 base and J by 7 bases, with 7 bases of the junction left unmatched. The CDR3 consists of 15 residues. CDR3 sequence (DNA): TGCGCCAGCAGCTTGCCCGGACAGGGGGGTAGTGGCTACACCTTC. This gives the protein CASSLPGQGGSGYTF.

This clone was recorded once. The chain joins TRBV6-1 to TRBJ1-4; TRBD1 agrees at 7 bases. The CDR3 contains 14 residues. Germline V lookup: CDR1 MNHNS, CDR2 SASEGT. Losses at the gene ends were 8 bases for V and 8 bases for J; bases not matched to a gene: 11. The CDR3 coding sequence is TGTGCCAGCCGAAGCCCGGGACAGTTAGAAAAACTGTTTTTT. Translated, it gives CASRSPGQLEKLFF.